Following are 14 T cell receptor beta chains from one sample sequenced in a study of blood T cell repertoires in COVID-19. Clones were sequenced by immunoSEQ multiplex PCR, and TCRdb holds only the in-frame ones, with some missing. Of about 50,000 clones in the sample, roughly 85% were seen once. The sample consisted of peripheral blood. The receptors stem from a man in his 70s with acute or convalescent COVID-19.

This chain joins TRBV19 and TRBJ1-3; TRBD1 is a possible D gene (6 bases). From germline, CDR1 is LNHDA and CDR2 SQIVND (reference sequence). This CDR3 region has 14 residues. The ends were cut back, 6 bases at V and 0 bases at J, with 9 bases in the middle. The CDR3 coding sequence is TGTGCCAGTAGCGACAGGAGCTCTGGAAACACCATATATTTT. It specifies CASSDRSSGNTIYF.

In DNA, the CDR3 is TGTGCCAGCAGCGTAGCGGGGGGGCGCTATGAGCAGTTCTTC. Protein: CASSVAGGRYEQFF. The chain uses TRBV11-2 and TRBJ2-1, with 11 bases aligning to TRBD2. Germline CDR1 SGHAT, CDR2 FQNNGV. With 5 bases clipped from V and 8 bases from J, the junction kept 5 bases outside the gene matches. The CDR3 runs 14 residues. The variable domain in full, completed from reference TRBV11-2 and TRBJ2-1, reads EAGVAQSPRYKIIEKRQSVAFWCNPISGHATLYWYQQILGQGPKLLIQFQNNGVVDDSQLPKDRFSAERLKGVDSTLKIQPAKLEDSAVYLCASSVAGGRYEQFFGPGTRLTVL.

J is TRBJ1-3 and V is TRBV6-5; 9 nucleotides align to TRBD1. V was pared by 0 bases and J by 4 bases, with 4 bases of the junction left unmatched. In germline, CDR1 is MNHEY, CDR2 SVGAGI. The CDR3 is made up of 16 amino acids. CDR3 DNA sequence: TGTGCCAGCAGTTACTCTGGACAGGGGACAGGAAACACCATATATTTT. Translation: CASSYSGQGTGNTIYF.

The CDR3 reads CASSLDRGGTKTQYF. CDR3 sequence (DNA): TGTGCCAGCAGCTTAGATCGGGGGGGCACAAAGACCCAGTACTTC. The chain uses TRBV7-2 and TRBJ2-5, with TRBD2 matching 8 bases. This CDR3 spans 15 amino acids. V shed 1 base and J 6 bases; nucleotides not matched to a gene: 7. CDR1 and CDR2 (germline): SGHTA, FQGNSA.

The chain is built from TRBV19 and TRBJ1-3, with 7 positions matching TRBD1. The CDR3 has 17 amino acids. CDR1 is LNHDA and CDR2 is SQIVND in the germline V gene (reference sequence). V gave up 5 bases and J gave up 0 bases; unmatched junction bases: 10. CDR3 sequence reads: CASSLRPGQFSGNTIYF. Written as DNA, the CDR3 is TGTGCCAGTAGTTTAAGACCGGGACAGTTCTCTGGAAACACCATATATTTT. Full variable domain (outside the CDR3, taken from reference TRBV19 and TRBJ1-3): DGGITQSPKYLFRKEGQNVTLSCEQNLNHDAMYWYRQDPGQGLRLIYYSQIVNDFQKGDIAEGYSVSREKKESFPLTVTSAQKNPTAFYLCASSLRPGQFSGNTIYFGEGSWLTVV.

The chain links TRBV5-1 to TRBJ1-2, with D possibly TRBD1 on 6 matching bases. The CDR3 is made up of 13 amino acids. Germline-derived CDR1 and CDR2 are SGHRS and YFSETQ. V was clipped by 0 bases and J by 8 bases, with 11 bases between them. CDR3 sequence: CASSLEQGNGYTF. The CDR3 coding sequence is TGCGCCAGCAGCTTGGAACAGGGAAACGGCTACACCTTC.

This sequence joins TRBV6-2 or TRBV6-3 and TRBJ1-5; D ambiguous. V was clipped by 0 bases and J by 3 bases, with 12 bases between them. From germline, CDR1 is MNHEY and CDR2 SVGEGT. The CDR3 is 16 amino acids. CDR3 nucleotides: TGTGCCAGCAGTTACTCGTCCGCGCTACCCAATCAGCCCCAGCATTTT. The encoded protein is CASSYSSALPNQPQHF.

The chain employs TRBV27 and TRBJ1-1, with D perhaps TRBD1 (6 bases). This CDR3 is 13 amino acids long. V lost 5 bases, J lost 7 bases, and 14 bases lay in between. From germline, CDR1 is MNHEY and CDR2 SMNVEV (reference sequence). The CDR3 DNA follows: TGTGCCAGCAGTCAAGGGGGACCTTTTGAAGCTTTCTTT. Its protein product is CASSQGGPFEAFF.

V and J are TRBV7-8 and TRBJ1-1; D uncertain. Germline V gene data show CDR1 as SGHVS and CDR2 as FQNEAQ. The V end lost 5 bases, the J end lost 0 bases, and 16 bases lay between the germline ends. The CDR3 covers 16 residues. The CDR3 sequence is CASSLNWPQMNTEAFF. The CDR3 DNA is TGTGCCAGCAGCCTCAATTGGCCCCAAATGAACACTGAAGCTTTCTTT.

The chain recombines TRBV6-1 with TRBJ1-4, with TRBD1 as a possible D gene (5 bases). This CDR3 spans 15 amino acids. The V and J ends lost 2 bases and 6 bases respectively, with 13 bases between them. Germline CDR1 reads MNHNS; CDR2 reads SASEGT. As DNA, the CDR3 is TGTGCCAGCAGTGAAAGGCAAAGGGGCGATGAAAAACTGTTTTTT. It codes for CASSERQRGDEKLFF.

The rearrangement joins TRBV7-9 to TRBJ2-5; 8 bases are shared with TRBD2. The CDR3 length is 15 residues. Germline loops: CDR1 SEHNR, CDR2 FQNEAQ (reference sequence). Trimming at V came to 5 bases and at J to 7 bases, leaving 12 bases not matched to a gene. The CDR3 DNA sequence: TGTGCCAGCAGCGGGAGCGGGGGACTTTGGGGGACCCAGTACTTC. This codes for CASSGSGGLWGTQYF.

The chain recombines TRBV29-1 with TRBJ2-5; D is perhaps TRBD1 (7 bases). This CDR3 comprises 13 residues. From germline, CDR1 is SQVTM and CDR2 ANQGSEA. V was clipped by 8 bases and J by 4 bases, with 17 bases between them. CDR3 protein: CSLTGDSGETQYF. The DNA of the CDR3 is TGCAGCTTAACAGGGGACTCGGGAGAGACCCAGTACTTC. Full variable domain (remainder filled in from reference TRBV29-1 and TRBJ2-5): SAVISQKPSRDICQRGTSLTIQCQVDSQVTMMFWYRQQPGQSLTLIATANQGSEATYESGFVIDKFPISRPNLTFSTLTVSNMSPEDSSIYLCSLTGDSGETQYFGPGTRLLVL.

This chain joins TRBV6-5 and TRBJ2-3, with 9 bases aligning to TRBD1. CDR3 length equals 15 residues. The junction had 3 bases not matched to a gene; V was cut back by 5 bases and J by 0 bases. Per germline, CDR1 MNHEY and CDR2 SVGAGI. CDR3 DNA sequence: TGTGCCAGCAGTCCAGGACAGGGGAGCACAGATACGCAGTATTTT. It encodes CASSPGQGSTDTQYF.

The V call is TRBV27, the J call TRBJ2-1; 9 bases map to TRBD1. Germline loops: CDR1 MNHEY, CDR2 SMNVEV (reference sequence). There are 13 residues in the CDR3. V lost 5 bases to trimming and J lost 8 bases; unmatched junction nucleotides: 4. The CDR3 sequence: CASSRGTGYEQFF. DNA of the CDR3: TGTGCCAGCAGTCGCGGGACAGGGTATGAGCAGTTCTTC.